One and the same sample provided the 9 T cell receptor beta chains below, sequenced in a study of blood T cells in healthy people across ages. Together with a sample-barcoded 5' primer, a J-beta primer mix was included in a second PCR lasting about 6 to 11 cycles. One entry per CDR3 protein, called by TCRdb with MiXCR from the 5' RACE reads. The table lists around 1,500,000 distinct CDR3 sequences, roughly 30% of them singletons. The sequencing input was blood. Receptor source: a woman aged 25 to 39 in good health.

This chain uses TRBV20-1 with TRBJ2-1; 13 bases are a match to TRBD2. The germline gives CDR1 DFQATT, CDR2 SNEGSKA (reference sequence). The V gene end was trimmed by 6 bases and the J gene end by 4 bases; junction bases not matched to a gene: 9. This CDR3 spans 16 amino acids. As DNA, the CDR3 is TGCAGTGCCCGGACTAGCGGGGGAGACCAGTACAATGAGCAGTTCTTC. Translated, it gives CSARTSGGDQYNEQFF.

As to this clonotype: A clone one base away is much larger, so this may be a read error. The rearrangement joins TRBV29-1 to TRBJ2-5; tentatively, D is TRBD2 (6 bases). The germline V gene encodes CDR1 SQVTM and CDR2 ANQGSEA. CDR3 length equals 12 residues. The germline V and J ends were trimmed by 7 bases and 0 bases, with 9 bases remaining between them. The CDR3 DNA sequence: TGCAGCGGGAGGGGTTACCAAGAGACCCAGTACTTC. It translates to CSGRGYQETQYF.

V usage is TRBV5-6 and J usage is TRBJ1-2; D is undetermined. Trimming pared 3 bases from V and 3 bases from J, leaving 15 bases between. Germline values: CDR1 SGHDT, CDR2 YYEEEE. The CDR3 spans 15 residues. DNA of the CDR3: TGTGCCAGCAGCTCCCGACCCTCGGGGTACTATGGCTACACCTTC. Translation: CASSSRPSGYYGYTF.

This clonotype was recorded many times. This chain uses TRBV24-1 with TRBJ2-5; 7 bases are a match to TRBD2. The V gene's germline CDR1 is KGHDR and CDR2 SFDVKD. Trimming at V came to 5 bases and at J to 2 bases, leaving 13 bases not matched to a gene. The CDR3 length is 17 residues. The DNA for the CDR3 is TGTGCCACCAGTGCGGGGAAAACTGGGGGGGATCAAGAGACCCAGTACTTC. Protein product: CATSAGKTGGDQETQYF.

Ten or more counts support this clonotype. The chain joins TRBV28 to TRBJ2-4, with a possible D match to TRBD1 (6 bases). Trimming shortened V by 6 bases and J by 6 bases, and 15 bases separated the two germline ends. Germline V gives CDR1 MDHEN, CDR2 SYDVKM. The CDR3 loop spans 14 amino acids. CDR3 nucleotides: TGTGCCAGCAGCCTACAGGGTTGGGGAAACATTCAGTACTTC. Translated: CASSLQGWGNIQYF.

The chain carries TRBV6-1 and TRBJ2-1; D unresolved. From germline, CDR1 is MNHNS and CDR2 SASEGT. The V end lost 9 bases, the J end lost 5 bases, and 14 bases lay between the germline ends. The CDR3 loop spans 13 amino acids. CDR3 protein: CASMVPWDNEQFF. The CDR3 DNA is TGTGCCAGTATGGTACCTTGGGACAATGAGCAGTTCTTC.

As concerns this clonotype: This sequence may be a read error, since a much larger clone differs from it by one base. V gene TRBV3-1 combines with J gene TRBJ2-7; D assignment may be TRBD1 or TRBD2 (5 bases each). V was trimmed by 5 bases and J by 7 bases, leaving 24 bases between them. The length of the CDR3 is 16 residues. Looked up from germline, CDR1 is LGHDT and CDR2 is YNNKEL (reference sequence). The CDR3: CASSGHDGTIRNEQYF. Here the CDR3 DNA reads TGTGCCAGCAGCGGACATGATGGGACCATCAGGAATGAGCAGTACTTC.

This clonotype has only a few counts. The V call is TRBV3-1, the J call TRBJ2-7; possibly TRBD2 for D (5 bases). The germline V and J ends were trimmed by 2 bases and 8 bases, with 10 bases remaining between them. The CDR3 is 12 residues long. The V gene's germline CDR1 is LGHDT and CDR2 YNNKEL (reference sequence). The chain's CDR3 is CASSQPAAQQYF. The CDR3 DNA sequence: TGTGCCAGCAGCCAACCAGCGGCACAGCAGTACTTC.

This rearrangement joins TRBV10-1 to TRBJ2-7; 9 nucleotides match TRBD1. TRBJ2-5 matches the DNA end more closely, so the J call is doubtful. The CDR3 is 14 residues long. CDR1 WNHNN and CDR2 SYGVQD come from the germline V gene (reference sequence). CDR3 coding DNA: TGCGCCAGCAGTGCGGGACAGGGTGTGAGGACCCAGTACTTC. The encoded protein is CASSAGQGVRTQYF.